This T cell receptor beta chain was found in a study of blood T cell repertoires in COVID-19. Study-level information: Italy, Spain and the United States were the sources of the convalescent and acute COVID-19 samples. The cDNA or gDNA used as material had been derived from T cells, B-cell-depleted T cells, or PBMCs.

Authors' processing steps: Amplification of reference gene primers provided the estimated nucleated cell counts. Sequencing used immunoSEQ multiplex PCR; TCRdb keeps in-frame clones, though not all of them. The DNA gave D and trimming, while V, J and clone size come from that table. The repertoire has 150,000 to 200,000 clones, under 85% of them found once; the top ten carry around a sixth. This CDR3 contains 14 residues. V was clipped by 5 bases and J by 0 bases, with 8 bases between them. The germline V gene encodes CDR1 MNHEY and CDR2 SVGAGI. J is TRBJ1-3 and V is TRBV6-5, with D hard to call. The TCR comes from a man in his fifties or sixties with active or convalescent COVID-19. The sample comprised peripheral blood. CDR3 coding DNA: TGTGCCAGCAGTCGGGGTAGCTCTGGAAACACCATATATTTT. This encodes CASSRGSSGNTIYF.